Listed below are T cell receptor beta chains from one sample, sequenced in a study of blood T cell repertoires in COVID-19. The data were produced by immunoSEQ multiplex PCR, yet TCRdb's version contains in-frame clones alone and is incomplete. This table has under 150,000 clones, around 90% appearing once. The material sequenced was peripheral blood. These TCRs come from a woman between 45 and 60 years old with acute or convalescent COVID-19. CDR3s include the opening cysteine and the closing phenylalanine or tryptophan. The D gene is left open where the match is weak. The listing skips clone size in some rows; elsewhere it reads once, few, many or a size class.

D	V	size	J	DNA	CDR3
TRBD1	TRBV6-4	.	TRBJ1-2	TGTGCCAGCAGAGGGGGGACAGGGATAGGAGGCTACACCTTC	CASRGGTGIGGYTF
TRBD1	TRBV15	.	TRBJ1-5	TGTGCCACCAGCAGAGATGGGACAGGTAGAAGAAGAAGCAATCAGCCCCAGCATTTT	CATSRDGTGRRRSNQPQHF
.	TRBV6-5	.	TRBJ1-4	TGTGCCAGCAGCTCGGACTTACCAACAGGGGAAAAACTGTTTTTT	CASSSDLPTGEKLFF
.	TRBV10-3	.	TRBJ1-1	TGTGCCATCACCGGACATAGGAACACTGAAGCTTTCTTT	CAITGHRNTEAFF
.	TRBV14	.	TRBJ1-2	TGTGCCAGCAGCCAAGTCCCGGGGAGGTATGGCTACACCTTC	CASSQVPGRYGYTF
TRBD1	TRBV6-5	few	TRBJ1-5	TGTGCCAGCAGCACGGGACAGAGGGGGTGGCCCCAGCATTTT	CASSTGQRGWPQHF
.	TRBV10-2	.	TRBJ1-1	TGCGCCAGCAGTGACCATCCTCGGACAGCGAACACTGAAGCTTTCTTT	CASSDHPRTANTEAFF
TRBD1	TRBV18	.	TRBJ1-1	TGTGCCAGCTCACCAAGGACAGGGGTATCCACTGAAGCTTTCTTT	CASSPRTGVSTEAFF
.	TRBV10-3	.	TRBJ1-4	TGTGCCATCAGTGAGGGGCAGTATAATGAAAAACTGTTTTTT	CAISEGQYNEKLFF
.	TRBV14	.	TRBJ2-5	TGTGCCAGCAGCCGGATCGGGGGAAAAGAGACCCAGTACTTC	CASSRIGGKETQYF
.	TRBV5-8	.	TRBJ1-1	TGTGCCAGCAGCTTGTCTGGGGTTATGGACTCTGAAGCTTTCTTT	CASSLSGVMDSEAFF
.	TRBV11-3	once	TRBJ2-7	TGTGCCAGCAGCTTAGAGGCGGGAAACGAGCAGTACTTC	CASSLEAGNEQYF
.	TRBV29-1	.	TRBJ2-7	TGCAGCGTTGAAGACTGGGCCCGGGACATCTCCTACGAGCAGTACTTC	CSVEDWARDISYEQYF
TRBD1	TRBV28	.	TRBJ2-7	TGTGCCAGCAGCCTTCGAAGACAGGGGGCCTACGAGCAGTACTTC	CASSLRRQGAYEQYF
.	TRBV4-1	.	TRBJ1-1	TGCGCCAGCAGCCAAGATGGGCAGGGCGAGACTGAAGCTTTCTTT	CASSQDGQGETEAFF
TRBD1	TRBV7-9	.	TRBJ1-2	TGTGCCAGCAGCTTAGGGGGGCCAGGGGGCAACTATGGCTACACCTTC	CASSLGGPGGNYGYTF
.	TRBV6-5	.	TRBJ2-5	TGTGCCAGTAAGGTGGGGGGAAGAGAGACCCAGTACTTC	CASKVGGRETQYF